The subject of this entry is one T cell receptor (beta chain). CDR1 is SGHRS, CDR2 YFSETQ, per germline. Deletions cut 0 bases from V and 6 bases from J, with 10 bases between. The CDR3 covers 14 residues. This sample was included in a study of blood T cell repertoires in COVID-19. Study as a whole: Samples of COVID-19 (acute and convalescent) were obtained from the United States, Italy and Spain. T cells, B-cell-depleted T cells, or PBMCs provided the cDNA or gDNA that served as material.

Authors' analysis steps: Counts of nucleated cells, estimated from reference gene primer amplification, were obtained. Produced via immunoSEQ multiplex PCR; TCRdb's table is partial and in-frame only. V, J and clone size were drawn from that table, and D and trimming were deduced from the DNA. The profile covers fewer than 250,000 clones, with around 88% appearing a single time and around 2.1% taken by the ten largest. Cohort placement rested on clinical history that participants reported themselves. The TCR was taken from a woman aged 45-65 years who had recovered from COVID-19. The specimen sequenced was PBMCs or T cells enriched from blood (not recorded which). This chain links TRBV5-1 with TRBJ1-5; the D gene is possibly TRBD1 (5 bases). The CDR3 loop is CASSLGQGGQPQHF. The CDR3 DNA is TGCGCCAGCAGCTTGGGGCAGGGCGGTCAGCCCCAGCATTTT.